This TCR beta chain emerged from a study of post-analysis software for immune sequencing data. General observations from the study: Patients showed TRBV5-6, TRBV5-1 and TRBV20-1 among a handful of TRBV segments more frequent than in controls.

A note on this clonotype: Its cognate antigen is unknown.

V trimming: 4 bases; J trimming: 4 bases; junction bases outside the gene matches: 8. CDR1 is SGHDN and CDR2 is FVKESK in the germline V gene. The CDR3 loop spans 16 amino acids. Each TCR beta cDNA library carried unique molecular identifiers. Each CDR3 protein is one row after TCRdb ran MiXCR on the PCR reads. Of roughly 540,000 distinct CDR3 sequences listed, roughly 34% are singletons. Sequenced input: blood. This receptor was taken from a girl younger than 18 with multiple sclerosis. The chain links TRBV14 to TRBJ2-1; 9 bases are a match to TRBD1. CDR3 sequence (DNA): TGTGCCAGCAGCCCTCGACCGGGACAGGGATACAATGAGCAGTTCTTC. Amino acids: CASSPRPGQGYNEQFF.